Given below is one T cell receptor beta chain in context. This entry is derived from a study of cytomegalovirus exposure and HLA in healthy donors. PCR amplification relied on 60 Vbeta primers (plus 13 Jbeta primers). Assay: immunoSEQ multiplex PCR; the TCRdb copy retains only in-frame clones and omits some. Of under 95,000 clones listed, 70% to 80% are singletons. Trimming at V came to 7 bases and at J to 3 bases, leaving 2 bases not matched to a gene. Germline V gives CDR1 MNHNS, CDR2 SASEGT. The CDR3 is made up of 13 amino acids. Sequenced sample: PBMCs. This TCR derives from a woman between 35 and 50 years old in good health and CMV-seropositive. The chain links TRBV6-1 to TRBJ2-3; 9 bases match TRBD1. The CDR3 reads CASTGTGTDTQYF. The CDR3 DNA follows: TGTGCCAGCACCGGGACAGGGACAGATACGCAGTATTTT.